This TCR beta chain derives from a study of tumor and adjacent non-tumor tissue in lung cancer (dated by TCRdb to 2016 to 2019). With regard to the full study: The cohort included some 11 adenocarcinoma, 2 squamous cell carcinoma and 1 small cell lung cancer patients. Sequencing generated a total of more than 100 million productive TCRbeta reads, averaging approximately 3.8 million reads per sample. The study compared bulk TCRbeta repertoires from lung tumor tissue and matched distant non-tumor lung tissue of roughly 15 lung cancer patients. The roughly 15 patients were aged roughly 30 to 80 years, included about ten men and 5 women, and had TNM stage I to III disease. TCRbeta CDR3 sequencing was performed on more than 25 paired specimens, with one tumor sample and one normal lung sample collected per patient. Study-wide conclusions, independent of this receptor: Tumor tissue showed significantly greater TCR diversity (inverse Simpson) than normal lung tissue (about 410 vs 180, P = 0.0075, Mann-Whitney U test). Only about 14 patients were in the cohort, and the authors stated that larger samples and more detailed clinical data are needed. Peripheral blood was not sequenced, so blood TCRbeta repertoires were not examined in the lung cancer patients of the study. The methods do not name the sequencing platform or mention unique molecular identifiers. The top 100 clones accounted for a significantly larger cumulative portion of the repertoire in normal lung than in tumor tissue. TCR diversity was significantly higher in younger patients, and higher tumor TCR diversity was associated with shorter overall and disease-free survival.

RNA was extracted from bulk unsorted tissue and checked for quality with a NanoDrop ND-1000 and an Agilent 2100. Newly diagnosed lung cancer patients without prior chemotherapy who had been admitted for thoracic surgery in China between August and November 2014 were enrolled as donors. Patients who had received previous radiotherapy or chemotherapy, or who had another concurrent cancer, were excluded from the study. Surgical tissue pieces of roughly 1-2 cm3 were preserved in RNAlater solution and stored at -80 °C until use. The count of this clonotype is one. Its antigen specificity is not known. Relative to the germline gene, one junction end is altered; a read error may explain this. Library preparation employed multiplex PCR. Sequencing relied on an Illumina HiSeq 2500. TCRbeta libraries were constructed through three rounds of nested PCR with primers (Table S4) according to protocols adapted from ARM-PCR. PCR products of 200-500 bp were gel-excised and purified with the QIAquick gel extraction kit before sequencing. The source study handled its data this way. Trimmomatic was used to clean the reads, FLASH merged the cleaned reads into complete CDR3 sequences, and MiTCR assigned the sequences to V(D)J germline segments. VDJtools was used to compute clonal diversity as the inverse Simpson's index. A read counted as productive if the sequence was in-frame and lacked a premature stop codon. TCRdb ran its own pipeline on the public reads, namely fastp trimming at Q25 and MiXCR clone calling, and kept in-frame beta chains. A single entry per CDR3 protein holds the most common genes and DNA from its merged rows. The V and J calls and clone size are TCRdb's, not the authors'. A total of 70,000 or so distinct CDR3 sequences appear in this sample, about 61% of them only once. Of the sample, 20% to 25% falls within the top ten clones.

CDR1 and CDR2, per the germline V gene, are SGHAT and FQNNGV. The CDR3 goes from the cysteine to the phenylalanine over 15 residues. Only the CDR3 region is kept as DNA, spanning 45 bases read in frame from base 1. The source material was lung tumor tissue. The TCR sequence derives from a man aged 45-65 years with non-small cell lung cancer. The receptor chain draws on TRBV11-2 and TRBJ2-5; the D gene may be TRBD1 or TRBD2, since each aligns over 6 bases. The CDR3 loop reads CASSLVGGRGDTQYF. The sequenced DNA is TGTGCCAGTAGCTTAGTTGGGGGGCGGGGAGATACCCAGTACTTC.